The 26 T cell receptor beta chains below come from one sample, sequenced in a study of blood T cell repertoires in COVID-19. Measured with immunoSEQ multiplex PCR; TCRdb has only the in-frame clones, and not every one. The sample includes approximately 100,000 clones, roughly 79% seen only once; the top ten take about 10%. Sequencing used peripheral blood. These receptors were collected from a man in his 70s with acute or convalescent COVID-19.

The CDR3 DNA follows: TGTGCCAGCAAAGGAGGGGTTCAAGAGACCCAGTACTTC. It yields the protein CASKGGVQETQYF. The chain has TRBV6-5 and TRBJ2-5; D might be TRBD2 (6 bases). The V end was cut by 7 bases, the J end by 2 bases, with 11 bases between. The CDR3 contains 13 residues. Per the germline V gene, CDR1 is MNHEY and CDR2 is SVGAGI.

The chain carries TRBV7-2 and TRBJ2-1; tentative D call: TRBD1 (5 bases). Trimming cost V 7 bases and J 2 bases, with 12 bases left between them. This CDR3 region has 14 residues. CDR1 and CDR2 from the germline V gene are SGHTA and FQGNSA. This CDR3 is CASTKDSTYNEQFF. The CDR3 DNA follows: TGTGCCAGCACTAAAGACAGCACCTACAATGAGCAGTTCTTC.

This clone was seen a few times. The chain couples TRBV2 to TRBJ1-4; 10 nucleotides agree with TRBD1. V gave up 6 bases and J gave up 6 bases; unmatched junction bases: 7. The CDR3 covers 15 residues. Germline V gene data show CDR1 as SNHLY and CDR2 as FYNNEI. In nucleotides, the CDR3 is TGTGCCAGCAGGGGGGGACAGGGGTATGATGAAAAACTGTTTTTT. It yields the protein CASRGGQGYDEKLFF.

The chain recombines TRBV2 with TRBJ2-1, with TRBD2 matching 7 bases. The CDR3 runs to 16 residues. Germline V gene data show CDR1 as SNHLY and CDR2 as FYNNEI. V dropped 4 bases and J dropped 2; count of bases not matched to a gene: 8. The CDR3 nucleotides are TGTGCCAGCAGTGGGGAGGGTCTACTAACCTACAATGAGCAGTTCTTC. Protein product: CASSGEGLLTYNEQFF. Together with reference TRBV2 and TRBJ2-1, the CDR3 gives the full variable domain: EPEVTQTPSHQVTQMGQEVILRCVPISNHLYFYWYRQILGQKVEFLVSFYNNEISEKSEIFDDQFSVERPDGSNFTLKIRSTKLEDSAMYFCASSGEGLLTYNEQFFGPGTRLTVL.

V usage is TRBV19 and J usage is TRBJ2-3; the D gene is possibly TRBD1 (6 bases). This CDR3 has 13 amino acids. Germline V CDR1 and CDR2: LNHDA, SQIVND (reference sequence). V lost 3 bases, J lost 9 bases, and 13 bases lay in between. CDR3: CASSIGGQLTQYF. In DNA, the CDR3 is TGTGCCAGTAGTATTGGGGGCCAGTTGACGCAGTATTTT.

V usage is TRBV10-3 and J usage is TRBJ1-1; D might be TRBD1 (5 bases). Germline-derived CDR1 and CDR2 are ENHRY and SYGVKD. This CDR3 is 14 amino acids long. Trimming took 3 bases from V and 1 from J, leaving 9 bases between them. CDR3 sequence reads: CAISDPGQNTEAFF. The CDR3 coding sequence is TGTGCCATCAGTGATCCCGGACAGAACACTGAAGCTTTCTTT.

The chain uses TRBV15 and TRBJ2-7; 7 bases align to TRBD2. Germline CDR1 is LNHNV and CDR2 is YYDKDF (reference sequence). V lost 3 bases to trimming and J lost 5 bases; unmatched junction nucleotides: 10. CDR3 length: 15 amino acids. The CDR3 nucleotides are TGTGCCACCAGCAGGTCCCGGACTAGGTTGGACGAGCAGTACTTC. Its translation: CATSRSRTRLDEQYF.

This chain uses TRBV4-1 with TRBJ2-5; D is possibly TRBD2 (7 bases). V lost 2 bases and J lost 5, with 21 bases in between. Germline V gives CDR1 MGHRA, CDR2 YSYEKL. The CDR3 spans 17 residues. The CDR3 is CASSQRNLGGAGETQYF. CDR3 DNA sequence: TGCGCCAGCAGCCAAAGGAATCTGGGGGGGGCAGGGGAGACCCAGTACTTC.

The gene calls are TRBV19 and TRBJ1-2; 8 nucleotides match TRBD1. Germline V lookup: CDR1 LNHDA, CDR2 SQIVND (reference sequence). This CDR3 comprises 16 residues. With V trimmed by 6 bases and J by 3 bases, 12 bases remained unmatched. CDR3 amino acids: CASSLGQGTLDYGYTF. The CDR3 region has the DNA TGTGCCAGTAGCCTTGGACAGGGCACCCTCGACTATGGCTACACCTTC.

This clone was picked up one time. At one of its ends the junction is not consistent with the germline gene, which may arise from a read error. The chain employs TRBV7-7 and TRBJ2-7, with D maybe TRBD1 (6 bases). This CDR3 is 14 amino acids long. CDR1 is SSHAT and CDR2 is FNYEAQ in the germline V gene (reference sequence). The CDR3 DNA sequence: TGTGCTAGCAGCTTTAACAGGGACTCCTACGAGCAGTACTTC. This encodes CASSFNRDSYEQYF. The variable domain in full, with the rest retrieved from reference TRBV7-7 and TRBJ2-7, is GAGVSQSPRYKVTKRGQDVTLRCDPISSHATLYWYQQALGQGPEFLTYFNYEAQPDKSGLPSDRFSAERPEGSISTLTIQRTEQRDSAMYRCASSFNRDSYEQYFGPGTRLTVT.

This clone has just one count. The chain joins TRBV27 to TRBJ2-7; the D is unclear. Germline CDR1 and CDR2: MNHEY and SMNVEV (reference sequence). The CDR3 contains 12 residues. V gave up 6 bases and J gave up 0 bases, with 6 bases separating them. The CDR3 reads CASSSISYEQYF. The CDR3 DNA reads TGTGCCAGCAGCTCTATCTCCTACGAGCAGTACTTC.

The chain employs TRBV11-2 and TRBJ1-6, with 11 bases that match TRBD1. CDR1 and CDR2 from the germline V gene are SGHAT and FQNNGV. The CDR3 has 14 amino acids. The junction had 3 bases not matched to a gene; V was cut back by 5 bases and J by 9 bases. The chain's CDR3 is CASSGGTGGSPLHF. The CDR3 nucleotides are TGTGCCAGCAGCGGGGGGACAGGGGGTTCACCCCTCCACTTT.

On this clone: The junction departs from germline at one end; a sequencing error may be responsible. This chain connects TRBV5-1 to TRBJ2-7, with a weak D call TRBD2 (5 bases). The CDR3 runs 13 residues. Looked up from germline, CDR1 is SGHRS and CDR2 is YFSETQ. The CDR3 DNA reads as TGCGCCAGCAGCTTGGCCCATCGGGGAAAAAGGGCCTTC. As protein: CASSLAHRGKRAF.

The chain combines TRBV28 with TRBJ2-2, with 11 bases matching TRBD1. The germline V gene has CDR1 MDHEN and CDR2 SYDVKM. V was clipped by 8 bases and J by 5 bases; unmatched bases: 13. The CDR3 runs 17 residues. The chain's CDR3 is CASFSPPGQGVTGELFF. CDR3 DNA: TGTGCCAGCTTTTCTCCACCGGGACAGGGGGTGACCGGGGAGCTGTTTTTT.

The V and J genes are TRBV5-4 and TRBJ1-4; TRBD1 agrees at 10 bases. With V trimmed by 4 bases and J by 8 bases, 2 bases remained unmatched. Germline V lookup: CDR1 SGHNT, CDR2 YYREEE (reference sequence). This CDR3 spans 13 amino acids. This chain's CDR3 is CASSRGQGEKLFF. In nucleotides, the CDR3 is TGTGCCAGCAGCAGGGGACAGGGGGAAAAACTGTTTTTT. Combining the CDR3 with reference TRBV5-4 and TRBJ1-4 gives the whole variable domain ETGVTQSPTHLIKTRGQQVTLRCSSQSGHNTVSWYQQALGQGPQFIFQYYREEENGRGNFPPRFSGLQFPNYSSELNVNALELDDSALYLCASSRGQGEKLFFGSGTQLSVL.

This chain connects TRBV18 to TRBJ2-1; perhaps TRBD2 as D (6 bases). With 4 bases removed from V and 0 bases from J, the gap between germline ends came to 13 bases. Germline CDR1 and CDR2: KGHSH and LQKENI. This CDR3 is 16 amino acids long. This CDR3 reads CASSHGGRSSYNEQFF. For the CDR3, the DNA is TGTGCCAGCTCACATGGTGGGAGGAGCTCCTACAATGAGCAGTTCTTC.

The chain uses TRBV12-3 or TRBV12-4 and TRBJ1-1; maybe TRBD1 (6 bases). The CDR3 runs to 13 residues. V lost 6 bases to trimming and J lost 3 bases, with 11 bases between them. CDR3 nucleotides: TGTGCCAGCAGCCCAACAGGGTACACTGAAGCTTTCTTT. Its translation: CASSPTGYTEAFF.

This clone appeared once. The rearrangement uses TRBV2 and TRBJ2-1, with D possibly matching TRBD2 (8 bases). Trimming shortened V by 8 bases and J by 4 bases, and 15 bases separated the two germline ends. Germline-derived CDR1 and CDR2 are SNHLY and FYNNEI. The CDR3 contains 14 residues. The CDR3 reads CASRGGQTYNEQFF. In nucleotides, the CDR3 is TGTGCCAGCCGGGGGGGACAGACATACAATGAGCAGTTCTTC. The full variable domain, rest sourced from reference TRBV2 and TRBJ2-1, is EPEVTQTPSHQVTQMGQEVILRCVPISNHLYFYWYRQILGQKVEFLVSFYNNEISEKSEIFDDQFSVERPDGSNFTLKIRSTKLEDSAMYFCASRGGQTYNEQFFGPGTRLTVL.

The genes are TRBV2 and TRBJ2-2; D uncertain. This CDR3 has 14 residues. With 2 bases removed from V and 0 bases from J, the gap between germline ends came to 4 bases. The V gene's germline CDR1 is SNHLY and CDR2 FYNNEI. The CDR3 protein is CASSETTNTGELFF. The DNA for the CDR3 is TGTGCCAGCAGTGAAACTACGAACACCGGGGAGCTGTTTTTT.

The chain uses TRBV5-1 and TRBJ2-2; 9 bases line up with TRBD2. Germline assignment: CDR1 SGHRS and CDR2 YFSETQ. The trim removed 4 bases at V and 9 bases at J, leaving 13 bases unmatched. The CDR3 length is 16 residues. CDR3 coding DNA: TGCGCCAGCAGCATCTCGGGACTAGCTAGAGGTCGGGAGCTGTTTTTT. It yields the protein CASSISGLARGRELFF.

This clone was counted a few times. This sequence joins TRBV9 and TRBJ1-6; TRBD1 is a possible D gene (5 bases). With 4 bases removed from V and 8 bases from J, the gap between germline ends came to 10 bases. Germline CDR1 SGDLS, CDR2 YYNGEE. The CDR3 is 13 amino acids. The CDR3 DNA follows: TGTGCCAGCAGCCCTGACAGCTATTCACCCCTCCACTTT. Its protein product is CASSPDSYSPLHF.

This clone has only one observation. The chain couples TRBV9 to TRBJ2-3, with 9 bases fitting TRBD2. V lost 5 bases to trimming and J lost 4 bases; unmatched junction nucleotides: 17. The CDR3 is 18 amino acids. Germline CDR1 and CDR2: SGDLS and YYNGEE. The CDR3 sequence: CASSEDGLAGSLADTQYF. The CDR3 DNA sequence: TGTGCCAGCAGTGAGGACGGGCTAGCGGGGTCACTAGCAGATACGCAGTATTTT.

The CDR3 here is CASSFNRGRTEAFF. Here the CDR3 DNA reads TGTGCCAGCAGCTTTAACAGGGGGAGGACTGAAGCTTTCTTT. The chain employs TRBV7-2 and TRBJ1-1; 8 nucleotides line up with TRBD1. Germline V lookup: CDR1 SGHTA, CDR2 FQGNSA. This CDR3 is 14 amino acids long. With 3 bases clipped from V and 5 bases from J, the junction kept 5 bases outside the gene matches.

In this sample, this clone turned up once. CDR3 sequence reads: CASSLITGTNTEAFF. CDR3 bases: TGTGCCAGCAGTCTTATTACAGGGACCAACACTGAAGCTTTCTTT. This chain uses TRBV2 with TRBJ1-1; tentative D call: TRBD1 (6 bases). CDR1 and CDR2 (germline): SNHLY, FYNNEI. The CDR3 has 15 amino acids. Deletions cut 5 bases from V and 2 bases from J, with 15 bases between. Supplemented by reference TRBV2 and TRBJ1-1, the full variable domain reads EPEVTQTPSHQVTQMGQEVILRCVPISNHLYFYWYRQILGQKVEFLVSFYNNEISEKSEIFDDQFSVERPDGSNFTLKIRSTKLEDSAMYFCASSLITGTNTEAFFGQGTRLTVV.

The genes are TRBV10-3 and TRBJ2-7; D possibly corresponds to TRBD1 (5 bases). CDR3 size: 15 residues. V lost 0 bases, J lost 2 bases, and 11 bases lay in between. The V gene's germline CDR1 is ENHRY and CDR2 SYGVKD. CDR3 sequence reads: CAISESNSDTYEQYF. DNA for the CDR3: TGTGCCATCAGTGAGTCGAACTCGGACACCTACGAGCAGTACTTC.

The chain uses TRBV7-2 and TRBJ1-4; TRBD1 matches 8 bases. CDR3 size: 16 residues. Per the germline V gene, CDR1 is SGHTA and CDR2 is FQGNSA. V gave up 5 bases and J gave up 2 bases; unmatched junction bases: 7. For the CDR3, the DNA is TGTGCCAGCAGCCTTCGACAGGGGTACACTAATGAAAAACTGTTTTTT. This codes for CASSLRQGYTNEKLFF.